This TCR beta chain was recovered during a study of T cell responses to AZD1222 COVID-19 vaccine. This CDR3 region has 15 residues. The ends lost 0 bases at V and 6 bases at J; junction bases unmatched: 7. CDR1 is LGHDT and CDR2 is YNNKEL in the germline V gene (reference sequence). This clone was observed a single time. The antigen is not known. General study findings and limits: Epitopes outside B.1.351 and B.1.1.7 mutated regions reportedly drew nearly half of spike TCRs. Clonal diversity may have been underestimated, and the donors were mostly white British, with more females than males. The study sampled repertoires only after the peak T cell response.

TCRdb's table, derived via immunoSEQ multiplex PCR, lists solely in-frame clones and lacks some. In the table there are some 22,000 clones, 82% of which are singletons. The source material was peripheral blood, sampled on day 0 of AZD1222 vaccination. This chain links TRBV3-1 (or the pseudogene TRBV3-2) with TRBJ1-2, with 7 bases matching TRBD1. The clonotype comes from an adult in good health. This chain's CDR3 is CASSQDDRVGDGYTF. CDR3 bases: TGTGCCAGCAGCCAAGATGACAGGGTAGGCGATGGCTACACCTTC.